This TCR beta chain came from a study of cytomegalovirus exposure and HLA in healthy donors. As for the study in general: In a later analysis, it was reported that the 110 or so validation repertoires had been produced on the same platform as the roughly 650 repertoires belonging to the first cohort. Study-wide results and limits: The study found most TCR sequences rare, yet found some public TCRs in many donors. A later analysis found first-cohort TCR clusters tended to co-occur in the 90 to 150 validation repertoires. Published work reported that the classifier diagnosed cytomegalovirus status with high specificity and sensitivity.

As to this clone: Its antigen is unidentified.

Some clones are missing from TCRdb's copy, which holds only in-frame ones; the method was immunoSEQ multiplex PCR. The sample carries around 150,000 clones, approximately 84% recorded once. The CDR3 consists of 17 residues. CDR1 is LNHDA, CDR2 SQIVND, per germline (reference sequence). Trimming took 6 bases from V and 2 from J; bases not matched to a gene: 12. This sequence joins TRBV19 and TRBJ2-4, with 8 positions matching TRBD1. Material for sequencing was PBMCs. This TCR was recovered from a young man in good health and CMV-seropositive. In DNA form, the CDR3 reads TGTGCCAGTAGGGGACAGGTCACTAGCCCGACCAAAAACATTCAGTACTTC. As protein: CASRGQVTSPTKNIQYF. The complete variable domain, with remaining parts taken from reference TRBV19 and TRBJ2-4, reads DGGITQSPKYLFRKEGQNVTLSCEQNLNHDAMYWYRQDPGQGLRLIYYSQIVNDFQKGDIAEGYSVSREKKESFPLTVTSAQKNPTAFYLCASRGQVTSPTKNIQYFGAGTRLSVL.